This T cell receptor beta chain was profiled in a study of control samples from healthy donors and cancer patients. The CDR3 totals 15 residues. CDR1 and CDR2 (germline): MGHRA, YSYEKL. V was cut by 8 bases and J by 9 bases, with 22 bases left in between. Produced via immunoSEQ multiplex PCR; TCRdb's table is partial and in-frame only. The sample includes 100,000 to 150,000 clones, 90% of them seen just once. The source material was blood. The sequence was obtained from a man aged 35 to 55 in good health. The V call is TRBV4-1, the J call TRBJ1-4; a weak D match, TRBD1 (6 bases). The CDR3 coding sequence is TGCGCCAGCTGCGATACAGGGATTGGGCTGAAAAAACTGTTTTTT. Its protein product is CASCDTGIGLKKLFF.